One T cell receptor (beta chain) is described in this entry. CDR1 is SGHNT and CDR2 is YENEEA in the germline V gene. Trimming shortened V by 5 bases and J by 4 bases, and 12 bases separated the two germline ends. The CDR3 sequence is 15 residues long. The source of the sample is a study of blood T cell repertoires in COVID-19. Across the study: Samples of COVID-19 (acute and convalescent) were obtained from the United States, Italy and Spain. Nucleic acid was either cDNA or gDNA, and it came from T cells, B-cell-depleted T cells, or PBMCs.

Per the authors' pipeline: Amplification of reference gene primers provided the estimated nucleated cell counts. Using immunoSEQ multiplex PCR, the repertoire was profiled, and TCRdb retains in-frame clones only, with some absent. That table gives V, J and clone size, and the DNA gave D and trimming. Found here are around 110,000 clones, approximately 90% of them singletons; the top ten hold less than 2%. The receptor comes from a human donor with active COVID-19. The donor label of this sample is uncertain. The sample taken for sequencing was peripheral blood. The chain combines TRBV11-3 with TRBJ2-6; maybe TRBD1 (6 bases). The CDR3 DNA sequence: TGTGCCAGCAGCCACAGGGCATTGGGGGCCAACGTCCTGACTTTC. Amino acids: CASSHRALGANVLTF.